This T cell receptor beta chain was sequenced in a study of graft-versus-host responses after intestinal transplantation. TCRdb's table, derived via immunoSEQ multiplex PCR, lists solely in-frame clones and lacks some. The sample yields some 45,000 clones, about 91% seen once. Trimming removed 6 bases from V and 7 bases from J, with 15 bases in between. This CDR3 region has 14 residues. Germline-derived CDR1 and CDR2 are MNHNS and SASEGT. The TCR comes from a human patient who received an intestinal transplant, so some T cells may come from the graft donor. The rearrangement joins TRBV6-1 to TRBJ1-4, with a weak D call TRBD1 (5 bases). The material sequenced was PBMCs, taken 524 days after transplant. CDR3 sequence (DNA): TGTGCCAGCAGCCAGGAAAGGGGAGCTGAAAAACTGTTTTTT. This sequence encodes CASSQERGAEKLFF.